These 27 T cell receptor beta chains share one sample of origin, sequenced in a study of blood T cell repertoires in COVID-19 (dated by TCRdb to the early 2020s). The library was produced with the immunoSEQ multiplex PCR assay. TCRdb limited this immuneACCESS table to in-frame rearrangements with V and J called. A share of clones is missing; checked studies link under half to unresolved V genes, and the rest is unexplained. Here the sample has over 55,000 clones; roughly 71% occur a single time. The ten top clones hold 32% of the sample. Sequenced sample: peripheral blood. The receptors derive from a human donor in a cohort sampled during active COVID-19.

The J gene is TRBJ1-4, the V gene TRBV6-5, with 7 bases identical to TRBD1. CDR3 size: 14 residues. Germline assignment: CDR1 MNHEY and CDR2 SVGAGI. Unmatched junction bases numbered 10, after V lost 7 bases and J lost 8 bases. The CDR3 sequence is CASTLQGDVEKLFF. CDR3 sequence (DNA): TGTGCCAGCACTCTGCAGGGGGACGTCGAAAAACTGTTTTTT.

The chain employs TRBV6-5 and TRBJ1-1; TRBD1 might be the D (6 bases). The germline V and J ends were trimmed by 6 bases and 1 base, with 12 bases remaining between them. This CDR3 spans 14 amino acids. Germline CDR1 MNHEY, CDR2 SVGAGI. The chain's CDR3 is CASRAEGENTEAFF. CDR3 DNA sequence: TGTGCCAGCAGGGCAGAGGGGGAGAACACTGAAGCTTTCTTT.

The J gene is TRBJ1-2, the V gene TRBV6-1, with D perhaps matching TRBD1 (5 bases). Trimming removed 2 bases from V and 6 bases from J, with 13 bases in between. Germline V gives CDR1 MNHNS, CDR2 SASEGT. The CDR3 has 14 amino acids. CDR3 DNA sequence: TGTGCCAGCAGTGAACCAGGGTGGGGTGATGGCTACACCTTC. The encoded protein is CASSEPGWGDGYTF.

V usage is TRBV7-9 and J usage is TRBJ1-5; D remains unclear. Looked up from germline, CDR1 is SEHNR and CDR2 is FQNEAQ (reference sequence). V lost 1 base, J lost 8 bases, and 15 bases lay in between. There are 15 residues in the CDR3. The CDR3 nucleotides read TGTGCCAGCAGCTTAGGGTCCCTGGACTGGGAGCCCCAGCATTTT. Its translation is CASSLGSLDWEPQHF. Based on the CDR3 plus reference TRBV7-9 and TRBJ1-5, the full variable domain is DTGVSQNPRHKITKRGQNVTFRCDPISEHNRLYWYRQTLGQGPEFLTYFQNEAQLEKSRLLSDRFSAERPKGSFSTLEIQRTEQGDSAMYLCASSLGSLDWEPQHFGDGTRLSIL.

The chain uses TRBV19 and TRBJ2-7; D is uncertain. This CDR3 has 14 amino acids. CDR1 is LNHDA and CDR2 is SQIVND in the germline V gene (reference sequence). V was clipped by 4 bases and J by 4 bases, with 14 bases between them. In DNA form, the CDR3 reads TGTGCCAGTAGTAAGGCAGGCGCCCTTTACGAGCAGTACTTC. Its protein product is CASSKAGALYEQYF.

The chain has TRBV28 and TRBJ2-5, with D possibly matching TRBD2 (6 bases). The V gene's germline CDR1 is MDHEN and CDR2 SYDVKM. V dropped 3 bases and J dropped 4 bases, with 15 bases sitting between them. The CDR3 spans 15 residues. The CDR3 DNA reads TGTGCCAGCAGTTTGGGGGGTTTAGCGGTAGAGACCCAGTACTTC. It encodes CASSLGGLAVETQYF.

The chain recombines TRBV7-8 with TRBJ1-4; no clear D. The germline V and J ends were trimmed by 0 bases and 6 bases, with 11 bases remaining between them. The CDR3 runs 15 residues. Germline V lookup: CDR1 SGHVS, CDR2 FQNEAQ. The CDR3 loop reads CASSLAPTADEKLFF. The CDR3 DNA reads TGTGCCAGCAGCTTAGCCCCCACCGCGGATGAAAAACTGTTTTTT.

The chain links TRBV3-1 (or the pseudogene TRBV3-2) to TRBJ1-5; tentatively, D is TRBD1 (5 bases). V dropped 0 bases and J dropped 7 bases, with 13 bases sitting between them. Per germline, CDR1 LGHDT and CDR2 YNNKEL (reference sequence). The CDR3 sequence is 15 residues long. CDR3 sequence: CASSQDIGRVQPQHF. The CDR3 nucleotides are TGTGCCAGCAGCCAAGATATCGGCAGGGTCCAGCCCCAGCATTTT.

The rearrangement joins TRBV19 to TRBJ2-6; D perhaps matches TRBD2 (5 bases). V was pared by 3 bases and J by 0 bases, with 12 bases between. CDR1 is LNHDA and CDR2 is SQIVND in the germline V gene (reference sequence). The CDR3 is 17 amino acids. DNA for the CDR3: TGTGCCAGTAGTATCCTCCTAGGGAGCTCTGGGGCCAACGTCCTGACTTTC. Residues: CASSILLGSSGANVLTF.

The chain is built from TRBV27 and TRBJ2-3, with a weak D call TRBD2 (6 bases). Germline V gene data show CDR1 as MNHEY and CDR2 as SMNVEV (reference sequence). V dropped 4 bases and J dropped 6 bases, with 14 bases sitting between them. This CDR3 contains 14 residues. The CDR3: CASSWTGSQDTQYF. The CDR3 DNA is TGTGCCAGCAGTTGGACCGGGAGCCAGGATACGCAGTATTTT.

The chain couples TRBV5-8 to TRBJ2-2; no firm D call. The germline V and J ends were trimmed by 0 bases and 8 bases, with 5 bases remaining between them. Germline V gene lookup returns CDR1 SGHTS and CDR2 YDEGEE. The CDR3 runs 12 residues. CDR3 in amino acids: CASSLDGGELFF. As DNA, the CDR3 is TGTGCCAGCAGCTTGGACGGGGGGGAGCTGTTTTTT.

This sequence joins TRBV3-1 (or the pseudogene TRBV3-2) and TRBJ2-7; D not certain. Germline V CDR1 and CDR2: LGHDT, YNNKEL (reference sequence). The V end was cut by 4 bases, the J end by 3 bases, with 4 bases between. The CDR3 extends over 11 amino acids. This CDR3 reads CASSLFYEQYF. The CDR3 coding sequence is TGTGCCAGCAGCCTCTTCTACGAGCAGTACTTC.

V usage is TRBV3-1 (or the pseudogene TRBV3-2) and J usage is TRBJ1-1, with 7 positions matching TRBD1. The germline V gene has CDR1 LGHDT and CDR2 YNNKEL (reference sequence). CDR3 length: 13 residues. V lost 2 bases and J lost 11; bases outside the gene matches: 8. The DNA for the CDR3 is TGTGCCAGCAGCCAACACAGGGGCTTGGAGGCTTTCTTT. This gives the protein CASSQHRGLEAFF.

The chain combines TRBV14 with TRBJ1-1, with no clear D. The V end lost 4 bases, the J end lost 1 base, and 7 bases lay between the germline ends. The CDR3 is 13 residues long. Germline assignment: CDR1 SGHDN and CDR2 FVKESK. CDR3 region: CASSLQANTEAFF. The CDR3 nucleotides are TGTGCCAGCAGCCTGCAGGCGAACACTGAAGCTTTCTTT. Full variable domain (missing parts from reference TRBV14 and TRBJ1-1): EAGVTQFPSHSVIEKGQTVTLRCDPISGHDNLYWYRRVMGKEIKFLLHFVKESKQDESGMPNNRFLAERTGGTYSTLKVQPAELEDSGVYFCASSLQANTEAFFGQGTRLTVV.

The rearrangement uses TRBV19 and TRBJ1-1; unclear D gene. The germline CDR1 and CDR2 sequences are LNHDA and SQIVND (reference sequence). CDR3 length: 11 residues. V was trimmed by 6 bases and J by 7 bases, leaving 9 bases between them. For the CDR3, the DNA is TGTGCCAGTAGAAGAGGTCTTGAAGCTTTCTTT. It encodes CASRRGLEAFF.

This chain joins TRBV5-1 and TRBJ2-1, with D hard to call. Germline CDR1 SGHRS, CDR2 YFSETQ. The V end lost 0 bases, the J end lost 4 bases, and 11 bases lay between the germline ends. This CDR3 region has 15 residues. The CDR3 here is CASSLVAEKYNEQFF. The CDR3 DNA sequence: TGCGCCAGCAGCTTGGTAGCCGAGAAGTACAATGAGCAGTTCTTC.

The chain uses TRBV6-5 and TRBJ2-7; 7 bases agree with TRBD2. The V gene's germline CDR1 is MNHEY and CDR2 SVGAGI. Trimming at V came to 8 bases and at J to 3 bases, leaving 7 bases not matched to a gene. The CDR3 totals 13 residues. The DNA for the CDR3 is TGTGCCAGCCCCTGGGAGGGGAACTACGAGCAGTACTTC. This codes for CASPWEGNYEQYF.

This clone appeared a single time. The V call is TRBV5-6, the J call TRBJ2-2, with D maybe TRBD1 (5 bases). Trimming took 5 bases from V and 0 from J, leaving 14 bases between them. This CDR3 is 16 amino acids long. Per the germline V gene, CDR1 is SGHDT and CDR2 is YYEEEE. For the CDR3, the DNA is TGTGCCAGCAGTCTGACCGGACAAGCGAACACCGGGGAGCTGTTTTTT. Protein product: CASSLTGQANTGELFF.

The chain couples TRBV10-2 to TRBJ1-2; 12 bases align to TRBD1. CDR1 is WSHSY, CDR2 SAAADI, per germline. The CDR3 covers 16 residues. J lost 8 bases, V lost 4 bases, and 11 bases had no gene match. The CDR3 here is CASSGVRDRGRGGYTF. DNA for the CDR3: TGCGCCAGCAGTGGGGTCCGGGACAGGGGGCGCGGAGGCTACACCTTC.

This clone was recorded once. CDR3 amino acids: CATSSEYRSSYEQYF. Written as DNA, the CDR3 is TGTGCCACCAGCTCAGAGTACCGGAGCTCCTACGAGCAGTACTTC. The V and J genes are TRBV15 and TRBJ2-7; no clear D. With 5 bases removed from V and 0 bases from J, the gap between germline ends came to 14 bases. Looked up from germline, CDR1 is LNHNV and CDR2 is YYDKDF (reference sequence). This CDR3 spans 15 amino acids. The full variable domain, with the rest looked up from reference TRBV15 and TRBJ2-7, is DAMVIQNPRYQVTQFGKPVTLSCSQTLNHNVMYWYQQKSSQAPKLLFHYYDKDFNNEADTPDNFQSRRPNTSFCFLDIRSPGLGDTAMYLCATSSEYRSSYEQYFGPGTRLTVT.

The chain combines TRBV10-3 with TRBJ2-1, with 11 bases identical to TRBD1. V dropped 6 bases and J dropped 8; count of bases not matched to a gene: 3. CDR1 ENHRY and CDR2 SYGVKD come from the germline V gene. The CDR3 has 13 residues. The CDR3 nucleotides are TGTGCCATCAGCACGGGACAGGGGGATGAGCAGTTCTTC. This encodes CAISTGQGDEQFF.

This clone was recorded once. This chain joins TRBV28 and TRBJ2-3; TRBD2 agrees at 11 bases. This CDR3 spans 16 amino acids. Germline V gene sequence: CDR1 MDHEN, CDR2 SYDVKM. V was clipped by 0 bases and J by 4 bases; unmatched bases: 3. The CDR3 is CASSLWLAGGPDTQYF. Here the CDR3 DNA reads TGTGCCAGCAGTTTATGGCTAGCGGGAGGACCAGATACGCAGTATTTT.

The chain employs TRBV30 and TRBJ1-2, with D perhaps matching TRBD1 (6 bases). This CDR3 is 13 amino acids long. Germline CDR1 and CDR2: GTSNPN and SVGIG (reference sequence). In nucleotides, the CDR3 is TGTGCACGGACAGAGCCTCCTAACTATGGCTACACCTTC. Encoded protein: CARTEPPNYGYTF.

The gene calls are TRBV19 and TRBJ2-2, with 9 bases aligning to TRBD2. The V segment lost 6 bases and the J segment 7 bases; nucleotides outside the gene matches: 9. The CDR3 spans 15 residues. Germline loops: CDR1 LNHDA, CDR2 SQIVND (reference sequence). The CDR3 sequence: CASRSIAGEGGELFF. CDR3 sequence (DNA): TGTGCCAGTAGATCTATAGCGGGAGAGGGCGGGGAGCTGTTTTTT.

This clone was seen a single time. The chain combines TRBV14 with TRBJ2-3; D unresolved. CDR1 SGHDN and CDR2 FVKESK come from the germline V gene. Trimming took 0 bases from V and 0 from J, leaving 10 bases between them. The CDR3 runs 16 residues. In DNA form, the CDR3 reads TGTGCCAGCAGCCAAGATTGGTCCGGTAGCACAGATACGCAGTATTTT. It specifies CASSQDWSGSTDTQYF.

The genes are TRBV9 and TRBJ2-2; D is possibly TRBD1 (6 bases). Germline CDR1 and CDR2: SGDLS and YYNGEE. The V end was cut by 3 bases, the J end by 8 bases, with 17 bases between. This CDR3 has 15 amino acids. This CDR3 reads CASSAVTGFRGELFF. DNA for the CDR3: TGTGCCAGCAGCGCAGTAACAGGGTTCAGGGGGGAGCTGTTTTTT. The variable domain in full, with the rest retrieved from reference TRBV9 and TRBJ2-2, is DSGVTQTPKHLITATGQRVTLRCSPRSGDLSVYWYQQSLDQGLQFLIQYYNGEERAKGNILERFSAQQFPDLHSELNLSSLELGDSALYFCASSAVTGFRGELFFGEGSRLTVL.

J is TRBJ2-1 and V is TRBV6-5; D perhaps matches TRBD2 (6 bases). Trimming removed 8 bases from V and 10 bases from J, with 21 bases in between. This CDR3 has 14 amino acids. CDR1 is MNHEY, CDR2 SVGAGI, per germline. This chain's CDR3 is CASGTVRAAGEQFF. CDR3 nucleotides: TGTGCCAGCGGCACCGTGAGGGCCGCGGGGGAGCAGTTCTTC.